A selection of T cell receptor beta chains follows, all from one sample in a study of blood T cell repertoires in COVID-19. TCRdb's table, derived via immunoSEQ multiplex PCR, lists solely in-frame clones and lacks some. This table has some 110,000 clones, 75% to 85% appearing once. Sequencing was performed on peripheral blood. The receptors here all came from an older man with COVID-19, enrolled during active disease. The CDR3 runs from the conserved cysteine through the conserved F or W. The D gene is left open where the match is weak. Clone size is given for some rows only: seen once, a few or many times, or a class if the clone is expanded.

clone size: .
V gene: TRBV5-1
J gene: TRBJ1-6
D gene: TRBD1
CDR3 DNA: TGCGCCAGCAGCCGCTCGGGACAGGGTAATTCACCCCTCCACTTT
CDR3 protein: CASSRSGQGNSPLHF

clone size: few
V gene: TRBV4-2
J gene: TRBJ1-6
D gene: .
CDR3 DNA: TGTGCCAGCAGCCAAGGCGTGTTCGGCCCAATGGGCCATTCACCCCTCCACTTT
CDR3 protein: CASSQGVFGPMGHSPLHF

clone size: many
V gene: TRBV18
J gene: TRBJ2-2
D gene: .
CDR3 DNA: TGTGCCAGCTCACCACAAGAGGCCCCGAACACCGGGGAGCTGTTTTTT
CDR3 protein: CASSPQEAPNTGELFF

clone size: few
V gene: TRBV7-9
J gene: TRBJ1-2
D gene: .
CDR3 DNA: TGTGCCAGCAGCTTACTCCAGGGTCTGGGAGGCTACACCTTC
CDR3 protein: CASSLLQGLGGYTF

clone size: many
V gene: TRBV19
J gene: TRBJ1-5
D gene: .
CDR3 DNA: TGTGCCAGTAGTATCGGGGTCAGTCAGCCCCAGCATTTT
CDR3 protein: CASSIGVSQPQHF

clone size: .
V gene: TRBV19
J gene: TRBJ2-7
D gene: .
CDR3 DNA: TGTGCCAGTAGTAAGGTTGGCGGCTCCTACGAGCAGTACTTC
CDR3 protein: CASSKVGGSYEQYF

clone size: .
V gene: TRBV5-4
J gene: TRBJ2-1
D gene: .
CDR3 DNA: TGTGCCAGCAGCCCACAGGACAGCCCCGTCCAGTTCTTC
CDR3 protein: CASSPQDSPVQFF

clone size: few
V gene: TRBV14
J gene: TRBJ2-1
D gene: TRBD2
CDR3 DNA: TGTGCCAGCAGCCGAGCGGGGTTCATCTACAATGAGCAGTTCTTC
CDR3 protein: CASSRAGFIYNEQFF

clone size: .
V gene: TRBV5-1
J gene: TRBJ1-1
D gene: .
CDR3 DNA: TGCGCCAGCAGCTTGGTGCCGGGGACAAAAAAGTTGAACACTGAAGCTTTCTTT
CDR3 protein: CASSLVPGTKKLNTEAFF

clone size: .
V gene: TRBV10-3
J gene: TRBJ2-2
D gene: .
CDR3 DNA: TGTGCCATCAGTCCGGGTACCGGGGAGCTGTTTTTT
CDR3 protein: CAISPGTGELFF

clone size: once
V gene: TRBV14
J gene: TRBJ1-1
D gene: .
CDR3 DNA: TGTGCCAGCAGCCAAGATCGAGGGACTGAAGCTTTCTTT
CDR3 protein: CASSQDRGTEAFF

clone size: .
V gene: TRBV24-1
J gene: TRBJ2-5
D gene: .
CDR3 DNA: TGTGCCACCAGTGATACCAGGGTCCGTGAGACCCAGTACTTC
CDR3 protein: CATSDTRVRETQYF

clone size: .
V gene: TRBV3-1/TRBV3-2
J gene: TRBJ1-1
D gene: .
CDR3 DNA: TGTGCCAGCACCTTACAGGGCGTCACTGAAGCTTTCTTT
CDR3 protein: CASTLQGVTEAFF

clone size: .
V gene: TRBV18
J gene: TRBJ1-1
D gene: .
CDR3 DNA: TGTGCCAGCTCACCAGGGCGACAGATGAACACTGAAGCTTTCTTT
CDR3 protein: CASSPGRQMNTEAFF

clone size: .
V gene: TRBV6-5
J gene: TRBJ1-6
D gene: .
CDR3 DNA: TGTGCCAGCAGTTTGCTGGGGGGGAATTCACCCCTCCACTTT
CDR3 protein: CASSLLGGNSPLHF

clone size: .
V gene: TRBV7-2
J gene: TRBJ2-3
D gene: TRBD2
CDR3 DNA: TGTGCCAGCAGCTTAGTTTTTAGCGGGATAATAGATACGCAGTATTTT
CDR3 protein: CASSLVFSGIIDTQYF

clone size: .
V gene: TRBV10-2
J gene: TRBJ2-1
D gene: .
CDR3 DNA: TGCGCCAGCTGTGGGCCCCTGAAGGGGGAGGGGCGTGGGTATGAGCAGTTCTTC
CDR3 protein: CASCGPLKGEGRGYEQFF

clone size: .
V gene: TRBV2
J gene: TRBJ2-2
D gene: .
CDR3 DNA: TGTGCCAGCAGGGGCAGAGCCGGGGAGCTGTTTTTT
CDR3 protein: CASRGRAGELFF

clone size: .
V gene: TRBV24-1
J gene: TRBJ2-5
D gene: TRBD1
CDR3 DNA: TGTGCCACCAGTGTGGGACAGATCCAAGAGACCCAGTACTTC
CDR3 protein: CATSVGQIQETQYF

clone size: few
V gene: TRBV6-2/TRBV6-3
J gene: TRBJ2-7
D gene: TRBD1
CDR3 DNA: TGTGCCAGCAGTTACGGACAGGGGTACGACGAGCAGTACTTC
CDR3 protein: CASSYGQGYDEQYF

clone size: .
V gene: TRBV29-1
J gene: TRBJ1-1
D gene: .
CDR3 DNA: TGCAGCGGGCAGGGTAATTTGGGCACTGAAGCTTTCTTT
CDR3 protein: CSGQGNLGTEAFF

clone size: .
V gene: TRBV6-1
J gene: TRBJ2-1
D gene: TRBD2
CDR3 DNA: TGTGCCAGCAGAGAAGGGACTAGCGGGAGGAATGAGCAGTTCTTC
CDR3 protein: CASREGTSGRNEQFF

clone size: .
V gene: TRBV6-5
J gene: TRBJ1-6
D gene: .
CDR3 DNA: TGTGCCAGCAGTTATCAACAACAAAATTCACCCCTCCACTTT
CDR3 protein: CASSYQQQNSPLHF

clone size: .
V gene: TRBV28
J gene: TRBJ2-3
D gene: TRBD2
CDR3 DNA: TGTGCCAGCAGTCTGAGGACTAGCGTTAGCACAGATACGCAGTATTTT
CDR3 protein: CASSLRTSVSTDTQYF

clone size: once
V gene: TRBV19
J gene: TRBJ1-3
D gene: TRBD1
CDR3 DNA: TGTGCCAGTAGAGACTGGGGACAGAGCTCTGGAAACACCATATATTTT
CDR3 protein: CASRDWGQSSGNTIYF

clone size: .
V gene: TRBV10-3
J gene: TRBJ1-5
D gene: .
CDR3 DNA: TGTGCCATCAGTGAGGGGCCCCAGGGAAAAAATAGCAATCAGCCCCAGCATTTT
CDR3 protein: CAISEGPQGKNSNQPQHF